This T cell receptor beta chain emerged from a study of shared clonotypes between healthy human individuals. Study-wide results and caveats: Among the subsets, naive ones generally showed larger estimated richness than memory ones.

Data came from immunoSEQ multiplex PCR; TCRdb stores just in-frame clones and leaves some out. The profile shows millions of clones, approximately 92% of them singletons. Worth noting for this clone: The antigen is unknown. Different DNA sequences within this sample yield the same CDR3.

This CDR3 has 16 amino acids. V gave up 0 bases and J gave up 0 bases; unmatched junction bases: 0. CDR1 and CDR2 from the germline V gene are SGHDT and YYEEEE. This chain uses TRBV5-6 with TRBJ2-2, with 9 bases lining up with TRBD2. The origin of this receptor is a man aged 18 to 29 in good health. Sequencing used naive CD4+ T cells sorted from blood. Subset indicated: CD45RA+ positively selected. Here the CDR3 DNA reads TGTGCCAGCAGCTTGGGACTAGCGGCGAACACCGGGGAGCTGTTTTTT. It encodes CASSLGLAANTGELFF.